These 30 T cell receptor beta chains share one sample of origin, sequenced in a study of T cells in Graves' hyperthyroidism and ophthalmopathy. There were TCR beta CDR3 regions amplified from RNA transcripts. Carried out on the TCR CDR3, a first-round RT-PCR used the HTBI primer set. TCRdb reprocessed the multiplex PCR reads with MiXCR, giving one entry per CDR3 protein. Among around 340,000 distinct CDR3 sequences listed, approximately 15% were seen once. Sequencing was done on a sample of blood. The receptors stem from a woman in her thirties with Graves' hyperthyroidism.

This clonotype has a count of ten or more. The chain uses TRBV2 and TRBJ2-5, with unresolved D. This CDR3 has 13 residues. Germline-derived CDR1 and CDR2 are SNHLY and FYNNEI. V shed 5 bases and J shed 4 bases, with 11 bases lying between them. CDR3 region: CASSRTYGETQYF. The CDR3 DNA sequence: TGTGCCAGCAGTAGGACCTACGGAGAGACCCAGTACTTC. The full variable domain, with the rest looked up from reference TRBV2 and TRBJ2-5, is EPEVTQTPSHQVTQMGQEVILRCVPISNHLYFYWYRQILGQKVEFLVSFYNNEISEKSEIFDDQFSVERPDGSNFTLKIRSTKLEDSAMYFCASSRTYGETQYFGPGTRLLVL.

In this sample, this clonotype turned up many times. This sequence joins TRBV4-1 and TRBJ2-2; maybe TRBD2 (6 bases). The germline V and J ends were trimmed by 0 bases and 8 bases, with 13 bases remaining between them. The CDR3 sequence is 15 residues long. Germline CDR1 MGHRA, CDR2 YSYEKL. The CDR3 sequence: CASSQDYGRAGELFF. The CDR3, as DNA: TGCGCCAGCAGCCAAGATTACGGGAGAGCTGGGGAGCTGTTTTTT.

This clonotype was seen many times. CDR3 nucleotides: TGTGCCAGCAGAGGGGATTTGGGCAATCAGCCCCAGCATTTT. Translated: CASRGDLGNQPQHF. The V gene is TRBV6-1, the J gene TRBJ1-5; the D gene is possibly TRBD1 (5 bases). There are 14 residues in the CDR3. The V end lost 6 bases, the J end lost 2 bases, and 11 bases lay between the germline ends. The germline CDR1 and CDR2 sequences are MNHNS and SASEGT.

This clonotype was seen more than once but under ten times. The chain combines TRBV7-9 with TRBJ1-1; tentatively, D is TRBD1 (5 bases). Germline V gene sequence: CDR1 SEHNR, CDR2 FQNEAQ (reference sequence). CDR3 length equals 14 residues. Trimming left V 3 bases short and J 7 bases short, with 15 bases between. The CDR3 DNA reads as TGTGCCAGCAGCTTTCTCAGGGATGTCTTTGAAGCTTTCTTT. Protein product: CASSFLRDVFEAFF.

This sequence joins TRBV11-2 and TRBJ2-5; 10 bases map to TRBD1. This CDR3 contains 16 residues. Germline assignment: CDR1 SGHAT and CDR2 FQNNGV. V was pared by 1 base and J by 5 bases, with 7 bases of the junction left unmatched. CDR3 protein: CASSLGQGAGLETQYF. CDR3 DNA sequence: TGTGCCAGCAGCTTAGGACAGGGGGCGGGCTTGGAGACCCAGTACTTC. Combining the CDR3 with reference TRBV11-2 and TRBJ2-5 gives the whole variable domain EAGVAQSPRYKIIEKRQSVAFWCNPISGHATLYWYQQILGQGPKLLIQFQNNGVVDDSQLPKDRFSAERLKGVDSTLKIQPAKLEDSAVYLCASSLGQGAGLETQYFGPGTRLLVL.

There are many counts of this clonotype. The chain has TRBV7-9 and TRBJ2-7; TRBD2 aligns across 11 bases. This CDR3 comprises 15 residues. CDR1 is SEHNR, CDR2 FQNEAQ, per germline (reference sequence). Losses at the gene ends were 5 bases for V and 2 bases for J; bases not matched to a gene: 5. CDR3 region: CASSPSGRPPYEQYF. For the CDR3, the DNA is TGTGCCAGCAGCCCTAGCGGGAGGCCACCCTACGAGCAGTACTTC.

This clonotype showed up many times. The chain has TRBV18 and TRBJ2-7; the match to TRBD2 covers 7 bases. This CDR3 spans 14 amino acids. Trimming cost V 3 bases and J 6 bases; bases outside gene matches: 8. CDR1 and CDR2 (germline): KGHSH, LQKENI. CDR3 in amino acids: CASSPRHGEGEQYF. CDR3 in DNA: TGTGCCAGCTCACCTCGACATGGGGAGGGCGAGCAGTACTTC. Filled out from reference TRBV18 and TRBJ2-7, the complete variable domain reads NAGVMQNPRHLVRRRGQEARLRCSPMKGHSHVYWYRQLPEEGLKFMVYLQKENIIDESGMPKERFSAEFPKEGPSILRIQQVVRGDSAAYFCASSPRHGEGEQYFGPGTRLTVT.

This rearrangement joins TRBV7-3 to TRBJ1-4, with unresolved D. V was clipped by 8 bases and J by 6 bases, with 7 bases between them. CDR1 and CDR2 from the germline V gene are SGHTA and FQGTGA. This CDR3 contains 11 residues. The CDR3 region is CASGPDEKLFF. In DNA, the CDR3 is TGTGCCAGCGGCCCGGATGAAAAACTGTTTTTT.

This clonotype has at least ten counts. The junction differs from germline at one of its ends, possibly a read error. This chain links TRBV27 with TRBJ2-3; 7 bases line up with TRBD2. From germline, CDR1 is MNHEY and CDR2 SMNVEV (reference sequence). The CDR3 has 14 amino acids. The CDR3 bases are TGTGCCAGCAGTTCCGCGGGAGCCACAAATACGCAGTATTTT. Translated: CASSSAGATNTQYF.

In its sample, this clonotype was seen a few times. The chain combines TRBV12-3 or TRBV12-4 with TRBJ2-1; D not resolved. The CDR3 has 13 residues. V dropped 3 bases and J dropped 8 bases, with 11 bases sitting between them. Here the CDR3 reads CASSFSRWDEQFF. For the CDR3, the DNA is TGTGCCAGCAGTTTCTCCCGGTGGGATGAGCAGTTCTTC.

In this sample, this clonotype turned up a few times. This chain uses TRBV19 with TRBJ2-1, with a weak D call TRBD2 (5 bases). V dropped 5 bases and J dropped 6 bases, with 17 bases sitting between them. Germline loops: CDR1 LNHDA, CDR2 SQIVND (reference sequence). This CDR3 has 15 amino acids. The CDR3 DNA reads TGTGCCAGTAGTGGGAGCTCAGGCTTGGCCAATGAGCAGTTCTTC. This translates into CASSGSSGLANEQFF.

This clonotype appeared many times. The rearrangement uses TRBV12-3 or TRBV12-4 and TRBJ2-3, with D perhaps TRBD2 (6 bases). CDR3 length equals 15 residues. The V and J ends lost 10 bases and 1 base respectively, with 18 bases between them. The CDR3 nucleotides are TGTGCCACCAACCCTAGCGCTAGCGGCACAGATACGCAGTATTTT. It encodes CATNPSASGTDTQYF.

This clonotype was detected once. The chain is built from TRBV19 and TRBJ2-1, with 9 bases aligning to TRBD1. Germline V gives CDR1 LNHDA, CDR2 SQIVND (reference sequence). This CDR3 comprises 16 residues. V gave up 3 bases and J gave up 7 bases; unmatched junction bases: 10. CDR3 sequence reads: CASSILGQGLVNEQFF. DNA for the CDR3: TGTGCCAGTAGTATTTTGGGACAGGGTCTCGTTAATGAGCAGTTCTTC.

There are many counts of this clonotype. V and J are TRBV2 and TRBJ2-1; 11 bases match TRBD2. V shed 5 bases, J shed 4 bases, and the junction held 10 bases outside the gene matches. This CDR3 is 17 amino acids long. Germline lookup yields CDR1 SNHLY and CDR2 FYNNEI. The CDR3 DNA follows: TGTGCCAGCAGTAACCCCCCGGGACTAGCGGATTACAATGAGCAGTTCTTC. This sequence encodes CASSNPPGLADYNEQFF.

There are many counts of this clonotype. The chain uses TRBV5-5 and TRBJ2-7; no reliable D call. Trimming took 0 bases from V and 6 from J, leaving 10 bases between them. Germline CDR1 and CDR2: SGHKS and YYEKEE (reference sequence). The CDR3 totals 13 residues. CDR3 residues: CASSLGLSIEQYF. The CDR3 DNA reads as TGTGCCAGCAGCTTGGGGTTGAGTATCGAGCAGTACTTC.

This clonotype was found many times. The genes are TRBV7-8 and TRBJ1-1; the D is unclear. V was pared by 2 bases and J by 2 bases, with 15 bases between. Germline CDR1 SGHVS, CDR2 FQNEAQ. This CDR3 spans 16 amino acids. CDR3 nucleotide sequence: TGTGCCAGCAGCTTAACCCGGAGTCTTGGAAACACTGAAGCTTTCTTT. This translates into CASSLTRSLGNTEAFF. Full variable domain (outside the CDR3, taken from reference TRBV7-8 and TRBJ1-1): GAGVSQSPRYKVAKRGQDVALRCDPISGHVSLFWYQQALGQGPEFLTYFQNEAQLDKSGLPSDRFFAERPEGSVSTLKIQRTQQEDSAVYLCASSLTRSLGNTEAFFGQGTRLTVV.

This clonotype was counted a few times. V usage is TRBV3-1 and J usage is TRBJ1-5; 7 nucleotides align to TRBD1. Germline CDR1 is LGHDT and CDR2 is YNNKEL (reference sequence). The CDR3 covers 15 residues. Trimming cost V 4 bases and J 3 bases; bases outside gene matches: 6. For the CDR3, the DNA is TGTGCCAGCAGCCGTTCGGGACAGCTCAATCAGCCCCAGCATTTT. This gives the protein CASSRSGQLNQPQHF. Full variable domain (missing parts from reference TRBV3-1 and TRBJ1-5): DTAVSQTPKYLVTQMGNDKSIKCEQNLGHDTMYWYKQDSKKFLKIMFSYNNKELIINETVPNRFSPKSPDKAHLNLHINSLELGDSAVYFCASSRSGQLNQPQHFGDGTRLSIL.

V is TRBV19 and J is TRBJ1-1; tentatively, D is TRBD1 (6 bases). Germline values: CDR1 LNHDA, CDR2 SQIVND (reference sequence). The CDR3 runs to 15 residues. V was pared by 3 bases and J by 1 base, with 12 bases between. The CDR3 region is CASSIPGGKNTEAFF. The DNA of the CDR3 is TGTGCCAGTAGTATCCCCGGGGGCAAGAACACTGAAGCTTTCTTT.

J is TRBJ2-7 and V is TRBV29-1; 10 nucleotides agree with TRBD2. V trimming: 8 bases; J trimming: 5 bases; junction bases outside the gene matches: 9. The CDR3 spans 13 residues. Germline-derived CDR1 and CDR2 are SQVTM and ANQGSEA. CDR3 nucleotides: TGCAGCTCATCTAGCGGGAGCGCGAACGAGCAGTACTTC. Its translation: CSSSSGSANEQYF.

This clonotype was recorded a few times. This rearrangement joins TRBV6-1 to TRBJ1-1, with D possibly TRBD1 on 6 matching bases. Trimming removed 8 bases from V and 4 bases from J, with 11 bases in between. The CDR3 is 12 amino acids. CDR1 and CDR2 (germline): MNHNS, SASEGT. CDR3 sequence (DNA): TGTGCCAGCGAACAGGGACTCACTGAAGCTTTCTTT. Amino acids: CASEQGLTEAFF.

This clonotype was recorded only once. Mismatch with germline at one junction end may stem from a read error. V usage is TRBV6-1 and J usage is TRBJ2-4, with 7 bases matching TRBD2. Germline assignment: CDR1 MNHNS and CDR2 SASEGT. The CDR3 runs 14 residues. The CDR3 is CASSEAGGINTQYF. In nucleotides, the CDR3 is TGTGCCAGCAGTGAAGCGGGGGGGATAAACACTCAGTACTTC.

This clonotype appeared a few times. CDR3 residues: CASSHRDRGTYEQYF. In DNA, the CDR3 is TGCGCCAGCAGCCACCGGGACAGGGGGACCTACGAGCAGTACTTC. The rearrangement links TRBV4-3 to TRBJ2-7, with 11 nucleotides matching TRBD1. Germline V gene sequence: CDR1 LGHNA, CDR2 YSLEER. The CDR3 is 15 residues long. The ends lost 3 bases at V and 2 bases at J; junction bases unmatched: 3.

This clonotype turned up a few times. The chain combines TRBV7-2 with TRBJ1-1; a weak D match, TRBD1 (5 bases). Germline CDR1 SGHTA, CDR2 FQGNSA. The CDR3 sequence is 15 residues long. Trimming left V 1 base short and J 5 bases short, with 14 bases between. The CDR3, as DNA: TGTGCCAGCAGCTTAGACCGACAGATCAGGACTGAAGCTTTCTTT. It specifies CASSLDRQIRTEAFF.

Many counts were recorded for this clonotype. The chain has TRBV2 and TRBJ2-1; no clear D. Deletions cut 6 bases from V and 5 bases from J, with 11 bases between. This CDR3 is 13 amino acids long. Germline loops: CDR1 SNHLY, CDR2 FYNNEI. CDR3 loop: CASSRDQDNEQFF. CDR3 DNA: TGTGCCAGCAGCCGAGACCAAGACAATGAGCAGTTCTTC.

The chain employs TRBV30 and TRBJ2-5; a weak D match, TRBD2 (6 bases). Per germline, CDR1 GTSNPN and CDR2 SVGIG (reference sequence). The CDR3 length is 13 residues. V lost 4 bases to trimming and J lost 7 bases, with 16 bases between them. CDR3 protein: CAWKINGRGTQYF. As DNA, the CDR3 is TGTGCCTGGAAAATCAACGGGAGAGGGACCCAGTACTTC.

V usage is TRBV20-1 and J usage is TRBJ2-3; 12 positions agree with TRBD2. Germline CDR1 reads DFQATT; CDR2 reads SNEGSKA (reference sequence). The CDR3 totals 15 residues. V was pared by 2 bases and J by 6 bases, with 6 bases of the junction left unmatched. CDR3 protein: CSARLAGGSKDTQYF. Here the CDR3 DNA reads TGCAGTGCTAGACTAGCGGGAGGGAGCAAGGATACGCAGTATTTT.

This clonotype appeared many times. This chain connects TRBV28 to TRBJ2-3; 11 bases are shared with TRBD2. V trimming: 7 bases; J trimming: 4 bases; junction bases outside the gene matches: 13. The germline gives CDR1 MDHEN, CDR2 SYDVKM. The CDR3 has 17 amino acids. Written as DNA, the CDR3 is TGTGCCAGCACGACCGGTAGGGGACTAGCGGCTTCAGATACGCAGTATTTT. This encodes CASTTGRGLAASDTQYF.

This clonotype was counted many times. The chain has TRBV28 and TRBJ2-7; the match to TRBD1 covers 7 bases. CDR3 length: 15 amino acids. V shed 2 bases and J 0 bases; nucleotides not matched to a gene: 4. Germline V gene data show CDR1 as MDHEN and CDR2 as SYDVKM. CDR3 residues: CASSLANRGSYEQYF. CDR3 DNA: TGTGCCAGCAGTTTAGCCAACAGGGGCTCCTACGAGCAGTACTTC.

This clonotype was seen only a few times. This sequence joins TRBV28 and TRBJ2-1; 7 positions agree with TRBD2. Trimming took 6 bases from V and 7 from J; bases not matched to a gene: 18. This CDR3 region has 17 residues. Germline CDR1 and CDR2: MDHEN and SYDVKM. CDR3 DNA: TGTGCCAGCAGCTTACGGCGGGAGACCTGGTGGAAGAATGAGCAGTTCTTC. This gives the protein CASSLRRETWWKNEQFF.

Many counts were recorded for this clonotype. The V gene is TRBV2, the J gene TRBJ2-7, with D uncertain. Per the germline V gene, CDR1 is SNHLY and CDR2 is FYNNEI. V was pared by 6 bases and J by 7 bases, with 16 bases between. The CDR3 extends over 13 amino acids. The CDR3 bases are TGTGCCAGCAGGAGCCCCCTAGGGTGGGAGCAGTACTTC. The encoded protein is CASRSPLGWEQYF. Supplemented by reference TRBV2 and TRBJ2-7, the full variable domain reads EPEVTQTPSHQVTQMGQEVILRCVPISNHLYFYWYRQILGQKVEFLVSFYNNEISEKSEIFDDQFSVERPDGSNFTLKIRSTKLEDSAMYFCASRSPLGWEQYFGPGTRLTVT.